This T cell receptor (beta chain) came from a study of cytomegalovirus exposure and HLA in healthy donors. Study-level background: There were tens of millions of unique TCRs (from HLA-typed donors) in an early data release. Study conclusions and caveats: Rarity marked most TCR sequences, yet some public TCRs occurred in many donors. It was reported that TCR beta sequences correctly inferred the HLA-A and HLA-B alleles for most subjects.

With 60 Vbeta and 13 Jbeta primers, the PCR was carried out. The assay was immunoSEQ multiplex PCR, and TCRdb's table has in-frame clones only and misses some. The data show 100,000 to 150,000 clones, 80% seen once. About this clone itself: Its antigen remains unknown.

The receptor was derived from a man aged 35 to 55 in good health and CMV-seronegative. Sequencing was performed on PBMCs.

CDR3 region: CAISDRTGPGYTF. CDR3 nucleotide sequence: TGTGCCATCAGTGATCGGACAGGGCCGGGCTACACCTTC. The rearrangement joins TRBV10-3 to TRBJ1-2; 8 bases match TRBD1. J lost 8 bases, V lost 3 bases, and 5 bases had no gene match. The CDR3 spans 13 residues. In germline, CDR1 is ENHRY, CDR2 SYGVKD.